Listed here are 14 T cell receptor beta chains from one sample, sequenced in a study of blood T cell repertoires in COVID-19. Repertoires were generated with immunoSEQ multiplex PCR, while TCRdb's copy carries only in-frame clones and drops some. The table records approximately 160,000 clones, approximately 86% of them present only once. What was sequenced was peripheral blood. The origin of the receptors is a man in his fifties with active or convalescent COVID-19.

CDR3 DNA: TGTGCCAGCTCACCAGAAGGACTAGCGGGGGGGCAGACCCCCTACGAGCAGTACTTC. Amino acid sequence: CASSPEGLAGGQTPYEQYF. V and J are TRBV18 and TRBJ2-7; TRBD2 aligns across 15 bases. Per the germline V gene, CDR1 is KGHSH and CDR2 is LQKENI. V was clipped by 2 bases and J by 2 bases; unmatched bases: 10. The CDR3 runs 19 residues.

The chain links TRBV19 to TRBJ1-2; possible D gene TRBD1, 6 bases. The CDR3 has 14 amino acids. Trimming shortened V by 5 bases and J by 4 bases, and 14 bases separated the two germline ends. The germline V gene has CDR1 LNHDA and CDR2 SQIVND (reference sequence). The CDR3 protein is CASSVDSYFYGYTF. The DNA for the CDR3 is TGTGCCAGTAGTGTGGACAGCTACTTCTATGGCTACACCTTC.

This clone appeared a single time. The J gene is TRBJ1-2, the V gene TRBV13; D is uncertain. Between the trimmed V and J ends, which lost 2 bases and 4 bases, there was a span of 8 bases. CDR3 length: 13 residues. Germline loops: CDR1 PRHDT, CDR2 FYEKMQ (reference sequence). In nucleotides, the CDR3 is TGTGCCAGCAGCTTAAGCATTGGCTATGGCTACACCTTC. This translates into CASSLSIGYGYTF.

The V call is TRBV7-2, the J call TRBJ1-2; the match to TRBD1 covers 7 bases. CDR1 and CDR2 (germline): SGHTA, FQGNSA. J gave up 2 bases and V 5 bases, and 8 bases lay outside the gene matches. The CDR3 consists of 15 residues. CDR3 nucleotides: TGTGCCAGCAGCCGCCGACAGGGATCCAACTATGGCTACACCTTC. This gives the protein CASSRRQGSNYGYTF.

The rearrangement links TRBV13 to TRBJ1-1; TRBD1 might be the D (6 bases). V shed 5 bases and J shed 4 bases, with 11 bases lying between them. This CDR3 spans 13 amino acids. CDR1 PRHDT and CDR2 FYEKMQ come from the germline V gene (reference sequence). The CDR3 spells CASSIKQGTEAFF. As DNA, the CDR3 is TGTGCCAGCAGCATCAAACAGGGCACTGAAGCTTTCTTT.

This chain connects TRBV2 to TRBJ2-2; D is ambiguous. V was trimmed by 6 bases and J by 4 bases, leaving 9 bases between them. The CDR3 loop spans 13 amino acids. Germline lookup yields CDR1 SNHLY and CDR2 FYNNEI. CDR3 bases: TGTGCCAGCAGCGCTAGTGGCACCGGGGAGCTGTTTTTT. Translating gives CASSASGTGELFF.

The rearrangement joins TRBV6-5 to TRBJ1-5; TRBD1 might be the D (5 bases). This CDR3 has 14 residues. CDR1 MNHEY and CDR2 SVGAGI come from the germline V gene. V lost 6 bases and J lost 12, with 21 bases in between. DNA of the CDR3: TGTGCCAGCAGGTTCGACAGCCGAACCGATCGCCAGCATTTT. Amino acid sequence: CASRFDSRTDRQHF.

This clone was counted many times. V usage is TRBV18 and J usage is TRBJ2-7; weak D call: TRBD2 (6 bases). Between the trimmed V and J ends, which lost 2 bases and 2 bases, there was a span of 13 bases. Germline V gene lookup returns CDR1 KGHSH and CDR2 LQKENI. The CDR3 is 15 amino acids. This CDR3 reads CASSPEAGRTYEQYF. CDR3 coding DNA: TGTGCCAGCTCACCAGAGGCGGGGCGGACCTACGAGCAGTACTTC.

The chain uses TRBV11-2 and TRBJ2-1; possibly TRBD1 for D (6 bases). The CDR3 has 16 residues. Germline values: CDR1 SGHAT, CDR2 FQNNGV. The V end was cut by 2 bases, the J end by 6 bases, with 17 bases between. The CDR3 nucleotides are TGTGCCAGCAGCTTAACAGGGTTCCTGAGTATCAATGAGCAGTTCTTC. Protein: CASSLTGFLSINEQFF.

The chain uses TRBV6-2 or TRBV6-3 and TRBJ1-2; 8 bases are a match to TRBD1. The CDR3 totals 15 residues. CDR1 MNHEY and CDR2 SVGEGT come from the germline V gene. V was clipped by 6 bases and J by 4 bases; unmatched bases: 10. The CDR3 sequence: CASSRGQGGSYGYTF. As DNA, the CDR3 is TGTGCCAGCAGCCGAGGACAGGGTGGTTCCTATGGCTACACCTTC.

The CDR3 reads CASSPPPVVQPQHF. The CDR3 nucleotides read TGTGCCAGCAGTCCCCCCCCGGTGGTTCAGCCCCAGCATTTT. This chain links TRBV6-2 or TRBV6-3 with TRBJ1-5; D is undetermined. The CDR3 has 14 residues. CDR1 MNHEY and CDR2 SVGEGT come from the germline V gene. V was shortened by 5 bases and J by 6 bases, with 14 bases between the two germline ends.

V gene TRBV18 combines with J gene TRBJ2-7, with D uncertain. Germline CDR1 is KGHSH and CDR2 is LQKENI. Trimming stripped 2 bases from V and 5 bases from J, with 7 bases between. CDR3 length: 12 amino acids. This CDR3 is CASSPNPHEQYF. As DNA, the CDR3 is TGTGCCAGCTCACCAAATCCTCACGAGCAGTACTTC.

The chain employs TRBV5-1 and TRBJ1-1; a possible D gene is TRBD1 (5 bases). The germline gives CDR1 SGHRS, CDR2 YFSETQ. Between the trimmed V and J ends, which lost 0 bases and 7 bases, there was a span of 19 bases. The length of the CDR3 is 16 residues. This chain's CDR3 is CASSLAQAGPRREAFF. CDR3 nucleotides: TGCGCCAGCAGCTTGGCCCAGGCAGGGCCACGCCGTGAAGCTTTCTTT.

This chain uses TRBV2 with TRBJ1-1, with D unresolved. CDR1 and CDR2 (germline): SNHLY, FYNNEI. This CDR3 comprises 11 residues. The germline V and J ends were trimmed by 8 bases and 0 bases, with 4 bases remaining between them. The CDR3, as DNA: TGTGCCAGCGTCTTGAACACTGAAGCTTTCTTT. Its translation is CASVLNTEAFF. The full variable domain, with the rest looked up from reference TRBV2 and TRBJ1-1, is EPEVTQTPSHQVTQMGQEVILRCVPISNHLYFYWYRQILGQKVEFLVSFYNNEISEKSEIFDDQFSVERPDGSNFTLKIRSTKLEDSAMYFCASVLNTEAFFGQGTRLTVV.